The TCR beta chain described here comes from a study of Ad26.COV2.S vaccination and SARS-CoV-2 variants. Only in-frame clones appear in the TCRdb table, and some are missing; sequencing was by immunoSEQ multiplex PCR. The sample has about 320,000 clones, about 82% seen once. Findings of the study overall: Vaccinees and placebo recipients showed similar non-spike TCR breadth. Placebo recipients had lower spike-specific TCR breadth than vaccine recipients.

Treatment here: roughly 18 received Ad26.COV2.S at low or high dose, single or two shots; several received placebo; per-sample allocation not given. Specimen acquisition occurred on day 63 following the initial vaccine or placebo injection. Note on this clone: What it recognizes is unknown.

The TCR was taken from a person aged 18-60 years who received the Ad26.COV2.S COVID-19 vaccine or a placebo. Sample: peripheral blood, taken in a trial of Ad26.COV2.S vaccine versus placebo.

The CDR3 sequence: CASSPYVPGQGGAGELFF. CDR3 nucleotides: TGTGCCAGCTCACCTTATGTCCCGGGACAGGGAGGCGCCGGGGAGCTGTTTTTT. The chain couples TRBV18 to TRBJ2-2, with 9 bases lining up with TRBD1. There are 18 residues in the CDR3. Germline assignment: CDR1 KGHSH and CDR2 LQKENI. Trimming removed 3 bases from V and 6 bases from J; junction bases left unmatched: 14.